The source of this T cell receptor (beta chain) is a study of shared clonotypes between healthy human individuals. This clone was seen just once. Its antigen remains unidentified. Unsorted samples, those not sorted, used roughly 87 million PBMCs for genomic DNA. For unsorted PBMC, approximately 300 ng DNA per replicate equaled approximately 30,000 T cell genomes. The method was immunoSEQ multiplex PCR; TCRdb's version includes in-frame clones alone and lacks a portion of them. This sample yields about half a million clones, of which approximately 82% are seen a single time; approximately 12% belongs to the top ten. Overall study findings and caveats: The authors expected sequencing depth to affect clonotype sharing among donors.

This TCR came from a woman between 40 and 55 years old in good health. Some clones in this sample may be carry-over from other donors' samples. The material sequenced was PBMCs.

The chain's CDR3 is CASSPTGERGYTF. The CDR3 DNA follows: TGTGCCAGCAGCCCGACAGGGGAGCGAGGCTACACCTTC. The chain couples TRBV11-2 to TRBJ1-2, with 8 bases lining up with TRBD1. The V segment lost 5 bases and the J segment 8 bases; nucleotides outside the gene matches: 7. The CDR3 extends over 13 amino acids. Germline V gene lookup returns CDR1 SGHAT and CDR2 FQNNGV.